This passage covers 23 T cell receptor beta chains from one sample sequenced in a study of beta chain features in type 1 diabetes. For these TCRs, the target antigens are not known. Whole-study results and caveats: For Type 1 diabetes patients, all four CD4+ subsets carried TCRB CDR3s that were moderately but significantly shorter.

The study reverse transcribed the entire isolated RNA, so it sequenced expressed TCRB transcripts. Repertoires were generated with immunoSEQ multiplex PCR, while TCRdb's copy carries only in-frame clones and drops some. The table lists about 340,000 clones, 13% of them singletons. What was sequenced was naive CD4+ T cells from blood. These receptors originate from a woman aged 18-29 years with type 1 diabetes.

Only a few counts were recorded for this clone. The chain is built from TRBV7-2 and TRBJ2-3, with D possibly TRBD1 on 6 matching bases. Between the trimmed V and J ends, which lost 5 bases and 6 bases, there was a span of 9 bases. The CDR3 has 12 amino acids. Germline lookup yields CDR1 SGHTA and CDR2 FQGNSA. This CDR3 reads CASSTGLDTQYF. In nucleotides, the CDR3 is TGTGCCAGCAGCACAGGGTTGGATACGCAGTATTTT.

The table lists this clone with a few counts. The chain is built from TRBV11-2 and TRBJ2-2; 12 nucleotides match TRBD1. Germline V gene lookup returns CDR1 SGHAT and CDR2 FQNNGV. This CDR3 comprises 19 residues. J was trimmed by 6 bases and V by 3 bases; bases with no gene match: 14. CDR3 residues: CASSFVVGQGQGASGELFF. DNA for the CDR3: TGTGCCAGCAGCTTTGTTGTAGGCCAGGGACAGGGGGCTTCCGGGGAGCTGTTTTTT.

In its sample, this clone was seen a few times. The chain joins TRBV2 to TRBJ2-5; weak D call: TRBD1 (6 bases). V lost 6 bases and J lost 1, with 9 bases in between. The CDR3 sequence is 13 residues long. Per germline, CDR1 SNHLY and CDR2 FYNNEI. CDR3 loop: CASSQDSQETQYF. The CDR3 DNA sequence: TGTGCCAGCAGCCAGGACAGCCAAGAGACCCAGTACTTC.

There are a few counts of this clone. The V call is TRBV7-2, the J call TRBJ2-6; possibly TRBD2 for D (6 bases). Trimming removed 3 bases from V and 11 bases from J, with 8 bases in between. Per the germline V gene, CDR1 is SGHTA and CDR2 is FQGNSA. The CDR3 consists of 12 residues. In DNA form, the CDR3 reads TGTGCCAGCAGCTTTGGCGGGGACGTCCTGACTTTC. Amino acid sequence: CASSFGGDVLTF.

The genes are TRBV19 and TRBJ2-2; D gene unclear. V gave up 10 bases and J gave up 0 bases, with 15 bases separating them. Germline CDR1 reads LNHDA; CDR2 reads SQIVND (reference sequence). The CDR3 length is 15 residues. The CDR3 nucleotides read TGTGCCACAAACTCCTTTTCGGCGAACACCGGGGAGCTGTTTTTT. It specifies CATNSFSANTGELFF.

This clone was counted only a few times. The chain carries TRBV2 and TRBJ2-3; TRBD2 is a possible D gene (6 bases). The V gene's germline CDR1 is SNHLY and CDR2 FYNNEI. The CDR3 covers 13 residues. The V end was cut by 4 bases, the J end by 5 bases, with 10 bases between. CDR3 sequence (DNA): TGTGCCAGCAGTGTTATAGCGGAAGATACGCAGTATTTT. Protein sequence: CASSVIAEDTQYF.

The sample holds a few counts of this clone. The chain combines TRBV7-2 with TRBJ1-5; 9 bases map to TRBD1. V dropped 5 bases and J dropped 6; count of bases not matched to a gene: 5. The CDR3 runs 14 residues. CDR1 and CDR2 (germline): SGHTA, FQGNSA. This CDR3 reads CASSPTGGPQPQHF. The DNA for the CDR3 is TGTGCCAGCAGCCCTACAGGGGGCCCTCAGCCCCAGCATTTT.

Comments on this clone: One junction end does not reproduce the germline sequence, and a read error may be involved. The chain employs TRBV5-1 and TRBJ2-2; the match to TRBD1 covers 9 bases. This CDR3 contains 16 residues. The germline V gene has CDR1 SGHRS and CDR2 YFSETQ. The DNA of the CDR3 is TGCGCCAGCAGCCAACGGACAGGGGCGAAAACCGGGGAGCTGTTTTTT. It yields the protein CASSQRTGAKTGELFF.

This clone was seen a handful of times. The chain links TRBV19 to TRBJ2-7; 12 bases fit TRBD1. V gave up 6 bases and J gave up 5 bases; unmatched junction bases: 11. The CDR3 is 16 amino acids. Germline CDR1 reads LNHDA; CDR2 reads SQIVND (reference sequence). CDR3: CASRRTGTGGRDEQYF. The CDR3, as DNA: TGTGCCAGTAGAAGGACAGGGACAGGGGGCAGGGACGAGCAGTACTTC.

This chain joins TRBV10-3 and TRBJ1-1; 8 nucleotides align to TRBD1. V trimming: 4 bases; J trimming: 3 bases; junction bases outside the gene matches: 1. This CDR3 is 13 amino acids long. Germline V gene lookup returns CDR1 ENHRY and CDR2 SYGVKD. The CDR3 DNA is TGTGCCATCAGTGGACAGGGGTACACTGAAGCTTTCTTT. It yields the protein CAISGQGYTEAFF.

This chain connects TRBV5-1 to TRBJ2-3; TRBD2 matches at 10 bases. CDR3 length equals 16 residues. The V gene's germline CDR1 is SGHRS and CDR2 YFSETQ. V was pared by 0 bases and J by 2 bases, with 3 bases of the junction left unmatched. The CDR3 coding sequence is TGCGCCAGCAGCTTGGGACTAGCGGGCCTCACAGATACGCAGTATTTT. This gives the protein CASSLGLAGLTDTQYF.

CDR3 bases: TGTGCCAGCAGTGAAGGGAGGAACTACGTCCTGACTTTC. Protein: CASSEGRNYVLTF. This sequence joins TRBV6-1 and TRBJ2-6, with D perhaps TRBD2 (5 bases). The CDR3 consists of 13 residues. Trimming stripped 1 base from V and 11 bases from J, with 9 bases between. Looked up from germline, CDR1 is MNHNS and CDR2 is SASEGT.

This chain uses TRBV7-9 with TRBJ1-1; D possibly corresponds to TRBD1 (5 bases). Per the germline V gene, CDR1 is SEHNR and CDR2 is FQNEAQ (reference sequence). The CDR3 has 14 residues. Trimming cost V 5 bases and J 4 bases, with 14 bases left between them. CDR3 region: CASSPRVWGTEAFF. The CDR3 nucleotides are TGTGCCAGCAGCCCCAGGGTTTGGGGCACTGAAGCTTTCTTT.

There are a few counts of this clone. The CDR3 is CASSLQGAVYEQYF. CDR3 DNA sequence: TGCGCCAGCAGCTTGCAGGGGGCTGTTTACGAGCAGTACTTC. V usage is TRBV5-1 and J usage is TRBJ2-7; TRBD1 aligns across 8 bases. Germline V gene lookup returns CDR1 SGHRS and CDR2 YFSETQ. The CDR3 covers 14 residues. V trimming: 1 base; J trimming: 4 bases; junction bases outside the gene matches: 4.

This chain joins TRBV21-1 and TRBJ2-7; the table's D call, TRBD1, was not checked against the DNA. TRBV21-1 is a documented pseudogene. The CDR3 length is 15 residues. CDR3 loop: CASSKGADGSYEQYV. CDR3 nucleotides: TGTGCCAGCAGCAAAGGGGCCGACGGTTCCTACGAGCAGTACGTC.

This chain connects TRBV7-3 to TRBJ2-1, with TRBD2 identical over 7 bases. V gave up 7 bases and J gave up 5 bases; unmatched junction bases: 5. Germline V gene lookup returns CDR1 SGHTA and CDR2 FQGTGA. This CDR3 is 13 amino acids long. This CDR3 is CASTSGADNEQFF. The CDR3 DNA is TGTGCCAGCACCAGCGGGGCAGACAATGAGCAGTTCTTC.

The gene calls are TRBV29-1 and TRBJ1-2; D might be TRBD1 (6 bases). The CDR3 contains 14 residues. Deletions cut 6 bases from V and 4 bases from J, with 18 bases between. CDR1 SQVTM and CDR2 ANQGSEA come from the germline V gene. The CDR3 sequence: CSVGALRGFYGYTF. DNA of the CDR3: TGCAGCGTGGGGGCGTTAAGGGGATTCTATGGCTACACCTTC. Full variable domain (outside the CDR3, taken from reference TRBV29-1 and TRBJ1-2): SAVISQKPSRDICQRGTSLTIQCQVDSQVTMMFWYRQQPGQSLTLIATANQGSEATYESGFVIDKFPISRPNLTFSTLTVSNMSPEDSSIYLCSVGALRGFYGYTFGSGTRLTVV.

This clone was seen only a few times. The chain is built from TRBV19 and TRBJ1-2, with D tentatively TRBD1 (5 bases). Trimming pared 10 bases from V and 7 bases from J, leaving 19 bases between. The germline V gene encodes CDR1 LNHDA and CDR2 SQIVND (reference sequence). The length of the CDR3 is 13 residues. CDR3 nucleotides: TGTGCCACCCAACTCCGGGGGTTCAGTGGCTACACCTTC. Translation gives CATQLRGFSGYTF.

This chain connects TRBV9 to TRBJ2-1; 15 nucleotides line up with TRBD2. CDR3 size: 18 residues. V dropped 3 bases and J dropped 4; count of bases not matched to a gene: 8. Germline assignment: CDR1 SGDLS and CDR2 YYNGEE. CDR3 protein: CASSATPGTSGGYNEQFF. The CDR3 DNA reads TGTGCCAGCAGCGCAACCCCAGGGACTAGCGGGGGGTACAATGAGCAGTTCTTC.

CDR3 sequence reads: CASTASGLSYNEQFF. The CDR3 bases are TGTGCCAGCACCGCGTCAGGACTTTCCTACAATGAGCAGTTCTTC. J is TRBJ2-1 and V is TRBV6-5, with D possibly matching TRBD2 (5 bases). CDR1 and CDR2 from the germline V gene are MNHEY and SVGAGI. Trimming stripped 7 bases from V and 1 base from J, with 14 bases between. CDR3 length equals 15 residues.

This clone was detected a few times. The chain has TRBV5-6 and TRBJ2-3; D is unresolved. Germline CDR1 reads SGHDT; CDR2 reads YYEEEE. With 2 bases removed from V and 3 bases from J, the gap between germline ends came to 19 bases. The CDR3 has 17 residues. The CDR3 reads CASSLVRESGRTDTQYF. The CDR3 DNA sequence: TGTGCCAGCAGCTTAGTCCGCGAGAGTGGGCGTACAGATACGCAGTATTTT.

In regard to this clone: The junction departs from germline at one end; a sequencing error may be responsible. This sequence joins TRBV5-1 and TRBJ2-3, with 8 bases that match TRBD1. The CDR3 runs to 14 residues. Germline V gene sequence: CDR1 SGHRS, CDR2 YFSETQ. The CDR3 DNA reads as TGCGCCAGCAGCTTGGAGCCGGTCCGGGACAGGAGGATTTTT. This codes for CASSLEPVRDRRIF.

This clone was seen a few times. The rearrangement uses TRBV2 and TRBJ2-2, with 10 bases lining up with TRBD1. The CDR3 length is 13 residues. Germline V lookup: CDR1 SNHLY, CDR2 FYNNEI. V lost 10 bases, J lost 4 bases, and 3 bases stayed unmatched. Here the CDR3 reads CATDRGLTGELFF. DNA for the CDR3: TGTGCCACCGACAGGGGGCTCACCGGGGAGCTGTTTTTT.